What follows is one TCR beta chain and its context. Antigen specificity is unknown. The CDR3 totals 14 residues. Germline-derived CDR1 and CDR2 are MNHEY and SMNVEV (reference sequence). The junction had 4 bases not matched to a gene; V was cut back by 3 bases and J by 8 bases. The entry originates in a study of OX40 agonist ivuxolimab in advanced cancers. Study in general: A history of anti-PD-1, anti-PD-L1 or anti-CTLA-4 therapy was acceptable, and 40% had some.

Findings and limits, study-wide: Blood T cells, both CD4+ and CD8+, expanded clonally by week 6 at 0.1 to 3.0 mg/kg. Nonresponders, in some cases, also had low normalized T-cell clonal expansion.

Clones were sequenced by immunoSEQ multiplex PCR, and TCRdb holds only the in-frame ones, with some missing. Of some 65,000 clones in the sample, about nine tenths are singletons; the top ten hold under 3.5%. The V call is TRBV27, the J call TRBJ1-2, with 12 bases lining up with TRBD1. The starting material was CD4+ or CD8+ T cells sorted from blood, obtained in a trial of the OX40 agonist ivuxolimab. This receptor was obtained from an adult with an advanced solid tumor such as melanoma, head and neck, liver or kidney cancer. CDR3 in amino acids: CASSFWDRGRGYTF. DNA for the CDR3: TGTGCCAGCAGTTTTTGGGACAGGGGGCGAGGCTACACCTTC.